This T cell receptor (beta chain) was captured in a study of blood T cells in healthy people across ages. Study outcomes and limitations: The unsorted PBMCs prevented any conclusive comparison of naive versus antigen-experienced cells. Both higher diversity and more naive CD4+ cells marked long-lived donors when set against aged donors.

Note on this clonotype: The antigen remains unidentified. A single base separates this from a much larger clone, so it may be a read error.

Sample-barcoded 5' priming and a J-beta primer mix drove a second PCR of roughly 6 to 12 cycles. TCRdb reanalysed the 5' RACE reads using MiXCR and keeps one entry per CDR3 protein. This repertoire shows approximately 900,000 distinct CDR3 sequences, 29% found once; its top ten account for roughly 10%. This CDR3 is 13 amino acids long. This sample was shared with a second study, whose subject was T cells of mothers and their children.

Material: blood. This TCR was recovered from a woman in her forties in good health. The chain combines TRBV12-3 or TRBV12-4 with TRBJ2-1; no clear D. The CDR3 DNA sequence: TGTGTCAGCAGTCCCTCAGCAGACACCTACAAGTTCTTC. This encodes CVSSPSADTYKFF.